This T cell receptor beta chain was sequenced in a study of blood T cells in healthy people across ages. Germline CDR1 is MNHNY and CDR2 is SVGAGI (reference sequence). V lost 0 bases and J 5 bases, leaving 17 bases between the germline ends. The CDR3 extends over 16 amino acids. The second PCR ran roughly 6 to 11 cycles with a sample-barcoded 5' primer and J-beta primers. TCRdb used MiXCR to reprocess the 5' RACE reads, holding one entry per CDR3 protein. This table has around 600,000 distinct CDR3 sequences, around 50% appearing once. This clonotype was counted ten times or more. This rearrangement joins TRBV6-6 to TRBJ2-7; tentatively, D is TRBD2 (5 bases). The TCR was taken from an elderly man in good health. The sequencing input was blood. The CDR3 nucleotides are TGTGCCAGCAGTTACTCGGGAGAGGGCGGCCAGGACGAGCAGTACTTC. Translation: CASSYSGEGGQDEQYF.